The source of this T cell receptor (beta chain) is a study of cytomegalovirus exposure and HLA in healthy donors. General study findings and limits: Reports showed the classifier diagnosing cytomegalovirus status with high specificity and sensitivity.

Healthy bone marrow donors made up the cohort. A few counts support this clone. Its specificity is unknown. It was with 60 Vbeta and 13 Jbeta primers that the PCR ran. Produced via immunoSEQ multiplex PCR; TCRdb's table is partial and in-frame only. Of more than 130,000 clones in the sample, 60% to 85% were seen once. The sample taken for sequencing was PBMCs. This TCR came from a male donor in good health and CMV-seronegative.

The chain's CDR3 is CASSRGQVGGYTF. CDR3 DNA: TGTGCCAGCAGTCGTGGACAGGTCGGTGGCTACACCTTC. V gene TRBV6-5 combines with J gene TRBJ1-2; 7 bases are shared with TRBD1. Trimming cost V 5 bases and J 7 bases; bases outside gene matches: 7. The length of the CDR3 is 13 residues. Germline V gene sequence: CDR1 MNHEY, CDR2 SVGAGI.